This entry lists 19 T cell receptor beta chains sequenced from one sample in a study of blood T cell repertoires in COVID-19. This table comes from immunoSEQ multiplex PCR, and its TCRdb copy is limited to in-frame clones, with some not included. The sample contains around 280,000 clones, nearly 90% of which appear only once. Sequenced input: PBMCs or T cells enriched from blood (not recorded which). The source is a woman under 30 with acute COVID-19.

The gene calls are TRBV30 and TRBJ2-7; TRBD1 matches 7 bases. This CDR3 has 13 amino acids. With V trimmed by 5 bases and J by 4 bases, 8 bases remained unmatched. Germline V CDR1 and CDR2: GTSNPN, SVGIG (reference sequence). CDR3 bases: TGTGCCTGGGCCAGGGGGTCTCTATACGAGCAGTACTTC. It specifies CAWARGSLYEQYF.

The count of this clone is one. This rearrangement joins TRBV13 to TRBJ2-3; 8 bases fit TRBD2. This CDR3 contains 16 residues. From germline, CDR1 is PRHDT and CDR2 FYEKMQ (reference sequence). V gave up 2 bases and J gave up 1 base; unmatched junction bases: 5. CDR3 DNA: TGTGCCAGCAGCTTAAGGACTAGCCCAGGCACAGATACGCAGTATTTT. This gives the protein CASSLRTSPGTDTQYF.

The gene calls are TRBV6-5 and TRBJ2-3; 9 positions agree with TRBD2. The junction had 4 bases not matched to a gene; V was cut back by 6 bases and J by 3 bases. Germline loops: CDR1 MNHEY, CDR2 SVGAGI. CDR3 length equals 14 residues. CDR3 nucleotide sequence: TGTGCCAGCAGCTCAGCGGGAGGAACAGATACGCAGTATTTT. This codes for CASSSAGGTDTQYF.

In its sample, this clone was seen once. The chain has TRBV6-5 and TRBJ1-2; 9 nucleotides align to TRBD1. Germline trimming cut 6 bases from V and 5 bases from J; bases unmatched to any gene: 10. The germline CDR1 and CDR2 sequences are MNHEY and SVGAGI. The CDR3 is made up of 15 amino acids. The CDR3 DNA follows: TGTGCCAGCAGGAACTTCCGGGACAGGGAGTATGGCTACACCTTC. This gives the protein CASRNFRDREYGYTF.

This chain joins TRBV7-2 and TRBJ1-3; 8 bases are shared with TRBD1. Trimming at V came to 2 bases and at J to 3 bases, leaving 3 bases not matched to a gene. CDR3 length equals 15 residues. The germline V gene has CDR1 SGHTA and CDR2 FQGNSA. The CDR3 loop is CASSLQGAGGNTIYF. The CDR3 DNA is TGTGCCAGCAGCTTACAGGGGGCGGGTGGAAACACCATATATTTT.

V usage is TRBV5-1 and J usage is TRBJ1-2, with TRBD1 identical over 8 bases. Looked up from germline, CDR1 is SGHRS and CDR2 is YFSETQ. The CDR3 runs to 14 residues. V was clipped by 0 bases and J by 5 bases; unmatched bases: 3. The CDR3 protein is CASSLGGQDYGYTF. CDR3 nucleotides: TGCGCCAGCAGCTTGGGGGGACAGGATTATGGCTACACCTTC.

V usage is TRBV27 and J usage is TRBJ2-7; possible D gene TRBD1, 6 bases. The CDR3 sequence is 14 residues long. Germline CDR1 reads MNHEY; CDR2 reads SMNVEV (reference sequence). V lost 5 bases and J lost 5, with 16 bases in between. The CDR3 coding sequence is TGTGCCAGCAGTGAGACGAGGGGGTCTCACGAGCAGTACTTC. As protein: CASSETRGSHEQYF.

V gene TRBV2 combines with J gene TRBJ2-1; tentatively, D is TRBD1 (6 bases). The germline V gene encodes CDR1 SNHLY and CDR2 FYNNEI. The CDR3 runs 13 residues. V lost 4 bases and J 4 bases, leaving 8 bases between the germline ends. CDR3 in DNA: TGTGCCAGCAGTGGACAGGAATACAATGAGCAGTTCTTC. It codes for CASSGQEYNEQFF. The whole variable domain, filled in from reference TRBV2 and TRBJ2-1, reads EPEVTQTPSHQVTQMGQEVILRCVPISNHLYFYWYRQILGQKVEFLVSFYNNEISEKSEIFDDQFSVERPDGSNFTLKIRSTKLEDSAMYFCASSGQEYNEQFFGPGTRLTVL.

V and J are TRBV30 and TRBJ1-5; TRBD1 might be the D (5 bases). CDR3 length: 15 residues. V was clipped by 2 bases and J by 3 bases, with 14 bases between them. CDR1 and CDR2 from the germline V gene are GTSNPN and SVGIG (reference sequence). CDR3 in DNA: TGTGCCTGGAGTCCGGGGGGTGGTCCCAATCAGCCCCAGCATTTT. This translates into CAWSPGGGPNQPQHF. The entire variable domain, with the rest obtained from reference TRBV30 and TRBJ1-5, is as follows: SQTIHQWPATLVQPVGSPLSLECTVEGTSNPNLYWYRQAAGRGLQLLFYSVGIGQISSEVPQNLSASRPQDRQFILSSKKLLLSDSGFYLCAWSPGGGPNQPQHFGDGTRLSIL.

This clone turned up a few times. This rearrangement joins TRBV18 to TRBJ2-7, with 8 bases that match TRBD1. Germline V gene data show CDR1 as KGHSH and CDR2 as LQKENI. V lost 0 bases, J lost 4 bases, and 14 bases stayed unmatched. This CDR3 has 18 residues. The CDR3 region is CASSPPAGEGQGFYEQYF. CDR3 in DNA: TGTGCCAGCTCACCACCGGCGGGTGAAGGACAGGGTTTTTACGAGCAGTACTTC.

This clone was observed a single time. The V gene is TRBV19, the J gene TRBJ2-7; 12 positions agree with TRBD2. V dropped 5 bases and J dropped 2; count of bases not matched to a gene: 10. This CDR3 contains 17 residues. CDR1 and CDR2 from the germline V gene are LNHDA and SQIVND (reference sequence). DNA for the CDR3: TGTGCCAGTAGTCCTGGGACTAGCGGGCGGGGGACCTACGAGCAGTACTTC. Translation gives CASSPGTSGRGTYEQYF.

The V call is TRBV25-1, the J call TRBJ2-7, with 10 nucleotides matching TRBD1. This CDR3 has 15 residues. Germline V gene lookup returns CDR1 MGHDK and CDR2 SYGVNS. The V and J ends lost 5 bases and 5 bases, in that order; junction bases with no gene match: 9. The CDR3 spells CASSLAGTGADEQYF. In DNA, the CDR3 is TGTGCCAGCAGTCTCGCCGGGACAGGGGCTGACGAGCAGTACTTC.

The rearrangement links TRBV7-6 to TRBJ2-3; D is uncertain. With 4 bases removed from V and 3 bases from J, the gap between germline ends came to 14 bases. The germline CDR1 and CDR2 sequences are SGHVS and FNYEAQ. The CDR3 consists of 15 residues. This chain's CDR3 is CASSSNSARTDTQYF. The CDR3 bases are TGTGCCAGCAGCTCGAACAGTGCCCGGACAGATACGCAGTATTTT.

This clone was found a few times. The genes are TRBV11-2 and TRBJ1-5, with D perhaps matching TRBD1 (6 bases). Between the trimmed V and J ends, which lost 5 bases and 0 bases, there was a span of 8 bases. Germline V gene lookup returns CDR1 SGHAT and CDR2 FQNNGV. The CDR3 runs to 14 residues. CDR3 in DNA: TGTGCCAGCAGCGAACAGGGTAGCAATCAGCCCCAGCATTTT. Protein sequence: CASSEQGSNQPQHF.

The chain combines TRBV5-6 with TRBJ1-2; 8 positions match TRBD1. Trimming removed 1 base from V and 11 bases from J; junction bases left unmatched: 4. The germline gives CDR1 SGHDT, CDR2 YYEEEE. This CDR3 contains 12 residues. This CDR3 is CASSLSRTGYTF. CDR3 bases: TGTGCCAGCAGCTTGAGCAGGACAGGGTACACCTTC.

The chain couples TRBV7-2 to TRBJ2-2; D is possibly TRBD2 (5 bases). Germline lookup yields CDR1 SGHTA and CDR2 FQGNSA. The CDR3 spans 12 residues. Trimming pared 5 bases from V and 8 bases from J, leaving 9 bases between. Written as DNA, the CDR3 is TGTGCCAGCAGCCGGCGGGCGGGGGAGCTGTTTTTT. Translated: CASSRRAGELFF.

The CDR3 DNA reads TGTGCCAGCAGCTTAGTGGCCGGGACTAGCCGAGGGGGGGGAGAGACCCAGTACTTC. Translation: CASSLVAGTSRGGGETQYF. The rearrangement uses TRBV7-2 and TRBJ2-5; 9 bases are a match to TRBD2. With 1 base clipped from V and 4 bases from J, the junction kept 16 bases outside the gene matches. The germline CDR1 and CDR2 sequences are SGHTA and FQGNSA. CDR3 length: 19 residues.

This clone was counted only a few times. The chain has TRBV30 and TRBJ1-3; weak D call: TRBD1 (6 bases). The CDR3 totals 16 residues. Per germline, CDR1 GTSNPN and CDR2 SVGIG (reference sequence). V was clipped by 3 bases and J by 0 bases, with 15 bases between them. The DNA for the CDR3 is TGTGCCTGGAGGTCCCTGGGGGGGCGCTCTGGAAACACCATATATTTT. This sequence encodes CAWRSLGGRSGNTIYF.

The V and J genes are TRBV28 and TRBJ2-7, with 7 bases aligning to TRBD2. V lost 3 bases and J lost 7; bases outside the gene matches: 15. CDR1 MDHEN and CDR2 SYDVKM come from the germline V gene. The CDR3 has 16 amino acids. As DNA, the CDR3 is TGTGCCAGCAGTTTCCGGAGTTATGGACTAGGAGGTGAGCAGTACTTC. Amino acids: CASSFRSYGLGGEQYF.